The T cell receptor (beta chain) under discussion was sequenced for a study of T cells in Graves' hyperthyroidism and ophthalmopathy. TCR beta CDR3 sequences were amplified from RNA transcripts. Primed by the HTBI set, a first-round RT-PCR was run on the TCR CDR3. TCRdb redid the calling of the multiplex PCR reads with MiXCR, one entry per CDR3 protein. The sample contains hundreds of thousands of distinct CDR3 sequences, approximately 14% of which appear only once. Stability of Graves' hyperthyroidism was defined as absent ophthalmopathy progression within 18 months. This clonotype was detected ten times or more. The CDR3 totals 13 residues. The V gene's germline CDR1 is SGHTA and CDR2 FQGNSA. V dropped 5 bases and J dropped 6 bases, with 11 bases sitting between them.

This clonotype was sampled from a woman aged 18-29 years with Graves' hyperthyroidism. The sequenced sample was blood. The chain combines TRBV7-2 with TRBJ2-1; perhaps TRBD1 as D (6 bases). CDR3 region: CASSLRGRNEQFF. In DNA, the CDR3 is TGTGCCAGCAGCCTCAGGGGCCGCAATGAGCAGTTCTTC.